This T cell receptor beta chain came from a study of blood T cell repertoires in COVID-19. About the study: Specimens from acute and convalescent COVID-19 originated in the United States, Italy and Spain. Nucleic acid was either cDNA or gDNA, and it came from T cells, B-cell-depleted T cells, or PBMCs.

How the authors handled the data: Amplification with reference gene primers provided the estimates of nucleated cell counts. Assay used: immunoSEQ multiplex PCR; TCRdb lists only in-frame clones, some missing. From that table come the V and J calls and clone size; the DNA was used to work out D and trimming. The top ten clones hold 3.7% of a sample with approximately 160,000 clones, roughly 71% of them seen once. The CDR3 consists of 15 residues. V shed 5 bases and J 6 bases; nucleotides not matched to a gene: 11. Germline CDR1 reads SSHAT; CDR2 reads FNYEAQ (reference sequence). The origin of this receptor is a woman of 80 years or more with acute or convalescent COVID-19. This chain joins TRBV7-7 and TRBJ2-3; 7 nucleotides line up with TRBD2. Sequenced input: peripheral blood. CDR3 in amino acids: CASSPRAGVLDTQYF. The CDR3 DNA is TGTGCCAGCAGCCCCCGGGCGGGAGTCCTTGATACGCAGTATTTT.